Included here is one T cell receptor (beta chain) sequence, with context. V gave up 1 base and J gave up 5 bases; unmatched junction bases: 6. The CDR3 loop spans 15 amino acids. Germline CDR1 reads SGHTA; CDR2 reads FQGNSA. Cohorts were determined from participant-reported clinical history. Assay used: immunoSEQ multiplex PCR; TCRdb lists only in-frame clones, some missing. Seen here are 210,000 or so clones, less than 90% observed once, and the top ten hold over 3%. The sample comes from a study of blood T cell repertoires in COVID-19. Across the study: Before being deemed recovered, Cohort 3 donors had two negative PCRs, clearance, or symptom resolution. T cells, B-cell-depleted T cells, or PBMCs provided the cDNA or gDNA that served as material. Whether acute or convalescent, the COVID-19 samples came from the United States, Italy and Spain.

The chain is built from TRBV7-2 and TRBJ2-7, with TRBD1 matching over 9 bases. Source material: PBMCs or T cells enriched from blood (not recorded which). The clonotype comes from a woman between 50 and 59 years old in a cohort exposed to, infected with or recovered from COVID-19 (not recorded which). In DNA, the CDR3 is TGTGCCAGCAGCTTAGAGGGGACAGGGCACCACGAGCAGTACTTC. Amino acids: CASSLEGTGHHEQYF.